The 23 T cell receptor beta chains listed next were all sequenced from one sample in a study of breast tumors, draining lymph nodes, adjacent tissues. TCRdb re-called the multiplex PCR reads through MiXCR, storing one row per CDR3 protein. The sample contains 50,000 to 75,000 distinct CDR3 sequences, around 52% of which appear only once. The specimen sequenced was breast tumor tissue. The source is a female donor with breast cancer. Some clones in this sample may be carry-over from other donors' samples.

There are many counts of this clonotype. The gene calls are TRBV15 and TRBJ2-3, with D uncertain. Germline CDR1 LNHNV, CDR2 YYDKDF (reference sequence). The CDR3 consists of 13 residues. V shed 1 base and J shed 6 bases, with 8 bases lying between them. The CDR3 sequence is CATSRVLRDTQYF. The CDR3 nucleotides are TGTGCCACCAGCAGAGTGCTGAGGGATACGCAGTATTTT.

About this clonotype itself: This sequence may be a read error, since a much larger clone differs from it by one base. The gene calls are TRBV18 and TRBJ2-1; weak D call: TRBD1 (7 bases). This CDR3 comprises 15 residues. Per the germline V gene, CDR1 is KGHSH and CDR2 is LQKENI. CDR3 nucleotides: TGTGCCAGCTCAAGCCAAACAGGGGAGGTCAATGGGCAGTTCTTC. Residues: CASSSQTGEVNGQFF.

The rearrangement uses TRBV4-3 and TRBJ2-5; D perhaps matches TRBD2 (6 bases). Deletions cut 2 bases from V and 0 bases from J, with 10 bases between. CDR1 is LGHNA and CDR2 is YSLEER in the germline V gene. The CDR3 sequence is 15 residues long. CDR3 DNA: TGCGCCAGCAGCCAAACTAGCACTTACCAAGAGACCCAGTACTTC. This sequence encodes CASSQTSTYQETQYF.

Ten or more counts support this clonotype. This chain uses TRBV16 with TRBJ1-2; no clear D gene. This CDR3 is built from 13 residues. Germline lookup yields CDR1 KGHSY and CDR2 FQNENV. The V gene lost 3 bases and the J gene lost 2 bases, with 7 bases spanning the gap. For the CDR3, the DNA is TGTGCCAGCAGCCAGGCACTCAACTATGGCTACACCTTC. Translation: CASSQALNYGYTF. The full variable domain, completed using reference TRBV16 and TRBJ1-2, is GEEVAQTPKHLVRGEGQKAKLYCAPIKGHSYVFWYQQVLKNEFKFLISFQNENVFDETGMPKERFSAKCLPNSPCSLEIQATKLEDSAVYFCASSQALNYGYTFGSGTRLTVV.

This clonotype was detected many times. The chain has TRBV10-2 and TRBJ1-5, with D perhaps matching TRBD1 (5 bases). Germline assignment: CDR1 WSHSY and CDR2 SAAADI. V was clipped by 2 bases and J by 4 bases, with 18 bases between them. This CDR3 has 17 residues. The chain's CDR3 is CASSERAGGWVNQPQHF. In nucleotides, the CDR3 is TGCGCCAGCAGTGAGAGGGCGGGGGGGTGGGTTAATCAGCCCCAGCATTTT.

The genes are TRBV2 and TRBJ2-6; D is unresolved. Germline V gene lookup returns CDR1 SNHLY and CDR2 FYNNEI. The CDR3 consists of 16 residues. V was shortened by 5 bases and J by 0 bases, with 11 bases between the two germline ends. CDR3: CASSPTSLSGANVLTF. The DNA for the CDR3 is TGTGCCAGCAGTCCAACGTCCCTCTCTGGGGCCAACGTCCTGACTTTC.

CDR3 bases: TGTGCCAGGTTCACAGGGGTCCATGGCTACACCTTC. Protein: CARFTGVHGYTF. The chain links TRBV6-7 to TRBJ1-2; 7 bases agree with TRBD1. TRBV6-7 is recorded as an ORF, its role being uncertain. The CDR3 loop spans 12 amino acids. Trimming removed 9 bases from V and 6 bases from J; junction bases left unmatched: 7.

The gene calls are TRBV7-2 and TRBJ2-3; a possible D gene is TRBD2 (5 bases). The CDR3 covers 13 residues. Germline V gives CDR1 SGHTA, CDR2 FQGNSA. The V end lost 8 bases, the J end lost 4 bases, and 13 bases lay between the germline ends. The CDR3 spells CASVREYSDTQYF. The CDR3 bases are TGTGCCAGCGTCCGGGAATATTCAGATACGCAGTATTTT.

The chain is built from TRBV2 and TRBJ2-1; 9 bases agree with TRBD1. Looked up from germline, CDR1 is SNHLY and CDR2 is FYNNEI. This CDR3 has 13 residues. J lost 8 bases, V lost 6 bases, and 5 bases had no gene match. Written as DNA, the CDR3 is TGTGCCAGCAGCCGGGACAGGGTCCATGAGCAGTTCTTC. As protein: CASSRDRVHEQFF.

The chain links TRBV7-7 to TRBJ2-2; 10 bases match TRBD1. This CDR3 comprises 15 residues. CDR1 is SSHAT, CDR2 FNYEAQ, per germline (reference sequence). CDR3 in DNA: TGTGTTAAGGGGACAGGGGTTCTGAGCACCGGGGAGCTGTTTTTT. Translated, it gives CVKGTGVLSTGELFF.

As regards this clonotype: Germline is not matched at one junction end, which may reflect a read error. This chain joins TRBV20-1 and TRBJ2-7; tentatively, D is TRBD1 (6 bases). Germline CDR1 is DFQATT and CDR2 is SNEGSKA (reference sequence). The CDR3 runs to 13 residues. CDR3 nucleotide sequence: TGCAGTGCTAGGGATCCAGGGGTCTACGCGCAGTACTTC. It translates to CSARDPGVYAQYF.

The chain couples TRBV12-3 or TRBV12-4 to TRBJ2-2; 10 positions agree with TRBD1. This CDR3 is built from 16 residues. V lost 5 bases, J lost 6 bases, and 9 bases stayed unmatched. The DNA of the CDR3 is TGTGCCAGCAGTCTGGGGACAGGGGCGTTCGCCGGGGAGCTGTTTTTT. It is translated as CASSLGTGAFAGELFF.

A note on this clonotype: As the CDR3 is not closed by the conserved phenylalanine or tryptophan, this likely results from a read error. The DNA is omitted, as the CDR3 cannot be located on it reliably, and the CDR3 follows TCRdb's listing. The chain is built from TRBV19 and TRBJ1-5. A total of 10 residues make up the CDR3, ends included. CDR1 and CDR2 from the germline V gene are LNHDA and SQIVND (reference sequence). The CDR3 loop reads CASTQGTLAG.

This clonotype has at least ten counts. The CDR3 DNA is TGCAGTGCTAGAGAGCTGGACACAGAGACCTATGGCTACACCTTC. Translation gives CSARELDTETYGYTF. The chain couples TRBV20-1 to TRBJ1-2, with D maybe TRBD1 (5 bases). The germline V and J ends were trimmed by 0 bases and 4 bases, with 15 bases remaining between them. Per germline, CDR1 DFQATT and CDR2 SNEGSKA (reference sequence). This CDR3 comprises 15 residues.

V gene TRBV2 combines with J gene TRBJ1-3; D may be TRBD1 (6 bases). Germline V gene sequence: CDR1 SNHLY, CDR2 FYNNEI. The CDR3 length is 15 residues. V shed 4 bases and J shed 3 bases, with 13 bases lying between them. CDR3 amino acids: CASSAGRGRGNTIYF. CDR3 sequence (DNA): TGTGCCAGCAGTGCCGGACGGGGGCGTGGAAACACCATATATTTT.

This clonotype was counted ten times or more. This sequence joins TRBV5-1 and TRBJ2-5, with 9 bases fitting TRBD2. The trim removed 0 bases at V and 8 bases at J, leaving 5 bases unmatched. The germline V gene has CDR1 SGHRS and CDR2 YFSETQ. The CDR3 spans 14 residues. The CDR3: CASSLASGADTQYF. The CDR3 coding sequence is TGCGCCAGCAGCTTGGCTAGCGGGGCGGACACCCAGTACTTC. Combining the CDR3 with reference TRBV5-1 and TRBJ2-5 gives the whole variable domain KAGVTQTPRYLIKTRGQQVTLSCSPISGHRSVSWYQQTPGQGLQFLFEYFSETQRNKGNFPGRFSGRQFSNSRSEMNVSTLELGDSALYLCASSLASGADTQYFGPGTRLLVL.

J is TRBJ1-6 and V is TRBV19; 9 bases fit TRBD1. Germline CDR1 and CDR2: LNHDA and SQIVND (reference sequence). The V and J ends lost 3 bases and 10 bases, in that order; junction bases with no gene match: 7. The CDR3 covers 15 residues. CDR3 region: CASSMEGTGRSPLHF. For the CDR3, the DNA is TGTGCCAGTAGTATGGAAGGGACAGGGAGATCACCCCTCCACTTT.

The CDR3 region is CSARVPVAGGPNTQYF. The CDR3 DNA follows: TGCAGTGCTAGAGTCCCAGTAGCGGGAGGGCCTAATACGCAGTATTTT. This chain uses TRBV20-1 with TRBJ2-3; 11 bases align to TRBD2. The CDR3 is 16 residues long. Germline CDR1 and CDR2: DFQATT and SNEGSKA (reference sequence). Trimming at V came to 1 base and at J to 7 bases, leaving 10 bases not matched to a gene.

This sequence joins TRBV12-3 or TRBV12-4 and TRBJ1-2, with D unresolved. V was clipped by 5 bases and J by 4 bases, with 20 bases between them. This CDR3 has 16 residues. The CDR3 coding sequence is TGTGCCAGCAGTCAAACCCGCGGGGTCGGAGGCTATGGCTACACCTTC. Translation: CASSQTRGVGGYGYTF.

A word on this clonotype: A much more abundant neighbour one base away suggests this may be a read error. The V gene is TRBV19, the J gene TRBJ2-4; TRBD1 aligns across 7 bases. The CDR3 has 13 residues. Trimming cost V 6 bases and J 5 bases; bases outside gene matches: 4. Germline V CDR1 and CDR2: LNHDA, SQIVND (reference sequence). CDR3 bases: TGTGCCAGTAGCGACAGGGCCGAAAACATTCAGTACTTC. Translated, it gives CASSDRAENIQYF.

This clonotype was seen repeatedly, ten times or more. The chain combines TRBV7-6 with TRBJ2-3; 7 bases are shared with TRBD2. The CDR3 runs to 14 residues. V gave up 2 bases and J gave up 6 bases; unmatched junction bases: 5. Germline values: CDR1 SGHVS, CDR2 FNYEAQ. The CDR3: CASSLSAGTDTQYF. The CDR3 region has the DNA TGTGCCAGCAGCTTATCAGCGGGAACTGATACGCAGTATTTT.

The chain joins TRBV2 to TRBJ1-6; D gene ambiguous. V lost 11 bases, J lost 5 bases, and 16 bases lay in between. CDR3 size: 14 residues. Germline V CDR1 and CDR2: SNHLY, FYNNEI. CDR3: CAVRRSSDNSPLHF. Written as DNA, the CDR3 is TGTGCCGTGCGGCGTTCGTCCGATAATTCACCCCTCCACTTT.

The chain carries TRBV7-9 and TRBJ2-7; TRBD1 aligns across 11 bases. J gave up 4 bases and V 5 bases, and 4 bases lay outside the gene matches. The germline CDR1 and CDR2 sequences are SEHNR and FQNEAQ (reference sequence). This CDR3 is 14 amino acids long. CDR3 in DNA: TGTGCCAGCAGCCACCGGGACAGGGGGTACGAGCAGTACTTC. It codes for CASSHRDRGYEQYF.